The rows below give T cell receptor beta chains drawn from one sample of a study of a mutant IDH1 vaccine in newly diagnosed glioma. Method: immunoSEQ multiplex PCR; TCRdb's copy keeps in-frame clones and lacks some. The sample has 90,000 to 100,000 clones, 85% to 90% seen once; the top ten hold roughly 0.54%. The sample in question was PBMCs, obtained from a glioma patient treated with radiotherapy, temozolomide or both. Source of these receptors: a woman aged 45-59 years with glioma. CDR3s include the opening cysteine and the closing phenylalanine or tryptophan. Each record gives: D gene, clone size, J gene, V gene, CDR3 protein, CDR3 DNA. D genes are given only for firm matches. Clone size is stated in some rows and not others, as once, few, many or a class when expanded.

D gene: NA; clone size: once; J gene: TRBJ2-6; V gene: TRBV5-1; CDR3 protein: CASSLRGAVVGLSSGANVLTF; CDR3 DNA: TGCGCCAGCAGCTTGCGGGGGGCTGTAGTAGGCCTCAGCTCTGGGGCCAACGTCCTGACTTTC
D gene: NA; clone size: NA; J gene: TRBJ1-3; V gene: TRBV11-2; CDR3 protein: CASSGVRSNTIYF; CDR3 DNA: TGTGCCAGCAGCGGGGTGAGGTCGAACACCATATATTTT
D gene: TRBD2; clone size: NA; J gene: TRBJ2-1; V gene: TRBV10-1; CDR3 protein: CASSGLAAPKGSYNEQFF; CDR3 DNA: TGCGCCAGCAGTGGACTAGCGGCTCCTAAGGGCTCCTACAATGAGCAGTTCTTC
D gene: TRBD1; clone size: NA; J gene: TRBJ1-1; V gene: TRBV2; CDR3 protein: CASSLSGTANTEAFF; CDR3 DNA: TGTGCCAGCAGTCTTTCCGGGACAGCGAACACTGAAGCTTTCTTT
D gene: TRBD2; clone size: NA; J gene: TRBJ2-2; V gene: TRBV4-1; CDR3 protein: CASSPGGANTGELFF; CDR3 DNA: TGCGCCAGCAGCCCGGGGGGGGCGAACACCGGGGAGCTGTTTTTT
D gene: NA; clone size: NA; J gene: TRBJ1-1; V gene: TRBV27; CDR3 protein: CASSLNGGKGAEAFF; CDR3 DNA: TGTGCCAGCAGTTTAAACGGGGGGAAGGGGGCTGAAGCTTTCTTT
D gene: NA; clone size: NA; J gene: TRBJ1-4; V gene: TRBV27; CDR3 protein: CASSLSFRINEKLFF; CDR3 DNA: TGTGCCAGCAGTTTATCGTTCAGGATCAATGAAAAACTGTTTTTT
D gene: NA; clone size: NA; J gene: TRBJ1-2; V gene: TRBV11-2; CDR3 protein: CASSQGAGYTF; CDR3 DNA: TGTGCCAGCAGCCAGGGTGCTGGCTACACCTTC
D gene: TRBD2; clone size: NA; J gene: TRBJ2-1; V gene: TRBV5-8; CDR3 protein: CASSSWTSSPSNEQFF; CDR3 DNA: TGTGCCAGCAGCTCGTGGACTAGCTCCCCTTCCAATGAGCAGTTCTTC
D gene: NA; clone size: NA; J gene: TRBJ1-1; V gene: TRBV28; CDR3 protein: CASIPGHMNTEAFF; CDR3 DNA: TGTGCCAGCATTCCGGGACATATGAACACTGAAGCTTTCTTT
D gene: NA; clone size: NA; J gene: TRBJ1-3; V gene: TRBV18; CDR3 protein: CASSRQDSGNTIYF; CDR3 DNA: TGTGCCAGCTCAAGACAGGACTCTGGAAACACCATATATTTT
D gene: NA; clone size: NA; J gene: TRBJ2-3; V gene: TRBV7-3; CDR3 protein: CASSLIASTDTQYF; CDR3 DNA: TGTGCCAGCAGCTTAATAGCTAGCACAGATACGCAGTATTTT
D gene: NA; clone size: NA; J gene: TRBJ1-5; V gene: TRBV28; CDR3 protein: CASSLLDRENQPQHF; CDR3 DNA: TGTGCCAGCAGTCTGCTAGACAGAGAGAATCAGCCCCAGCATTTT
D gene: NA; clone size: NA; J gene: TRBJ2-1; V gene: TRBV9; CDR3 protein: CASSVKSEGYNEQFF; CDR3 DNA: TGTGCCAGCAGCGTAAAGTCCGAGGGCTACAATGAGCAGTTCTTC
D gene: TRBD2; clone size: NA; J gene: TRBJ2-7; V gene: TRBV15; CDR3 protein: CATSTPLAGDLSNRNEQYF; CDR3 DNA: TGTGCCACCAGCACACCACTAGCGGGAGACCTCTCAAACCGGAACGAGCAGTACTTC
D gene: NA; clone size: few; J gene: TRBJ2-5; V gene: TRBV29-1; CDR3 protein: CSVEDYQETQYF; CDR3 DNA: TGCAGCGTTGAGGACTACCAAGAGACCCAGTACTTC